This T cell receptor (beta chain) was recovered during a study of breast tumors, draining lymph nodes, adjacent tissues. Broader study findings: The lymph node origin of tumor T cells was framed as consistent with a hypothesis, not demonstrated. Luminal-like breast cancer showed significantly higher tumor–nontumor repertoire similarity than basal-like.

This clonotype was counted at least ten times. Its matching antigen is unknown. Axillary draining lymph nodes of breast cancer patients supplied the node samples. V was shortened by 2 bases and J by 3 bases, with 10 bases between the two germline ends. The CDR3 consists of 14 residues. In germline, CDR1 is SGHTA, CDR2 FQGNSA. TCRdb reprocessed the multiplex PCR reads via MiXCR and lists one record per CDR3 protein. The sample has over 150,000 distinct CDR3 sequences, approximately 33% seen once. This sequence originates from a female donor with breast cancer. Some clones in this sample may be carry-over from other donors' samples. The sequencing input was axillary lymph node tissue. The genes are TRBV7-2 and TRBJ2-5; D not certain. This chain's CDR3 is CASSLMVSEETQYF. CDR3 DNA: TGTGCCAGCAGCTTAATGGTTTCCGAAGAGACCCAGTACTTC. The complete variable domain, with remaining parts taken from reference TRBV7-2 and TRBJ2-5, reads GAGVSQSPSNKVTEKGKDVELRCDPISGHTALYWYRQSLGQGLEFLIYFQGNSAPDKSGLPSDRFSAERTGGSVSTLTIQRTQQEDSAVYLCASSLMVSEETQYFGPGTRLLVL.